The 14 T cell receptor beta chains below come from one sample, sequenced in a study of blood T cell repertoires in COVID-19. TCRdb's table, derived via immunoSEQ multiplex PCR, lists solely in-frame clones and lacks some. The sample has fewer than 300,000 clones, approximately 90% seen once. The sequenced sample was peripheral blood. The receptors were sampled from a woman aged 25 to 39 with COVID-19, enrolled during active disease.

The chain combines TRBV11-2 with TRBJ2-2; 10 bases are a match to TRBD1. Per the germline V gene, CDR1 is SGHAT and CDR2 is FQNNGV. The CDR3 runs 15 residues. V lost 6 bases to trimming and J lost 6 bases; unmatched junction nucleotides: 7. Written as DNA, the CDR3 is TGTGCCAGCAGGAACCGGGACAGGGGAGCCGGGGAGCTGTTTTTT. It translates to CASRNRDRGAGELFF.

CDR3 coding DNA: TGCAGCGTTACGGACAGGAGTTACACCGGGGAGCTGTTTTTT. Its translation is CSVTDRSYTGELFF. The V call is TRBV29-1, the J call TRBJ2-2; 7 nucleotides match TRBD1. Germline V lookup: CDR1 SQVTM, CDR2 ANQGSEA. This CDR3 contains 14 residues. V lost 5 bases, J lost 3 bases, and 6 bases stayed unmatched.

This chain joins TRBV5-1 and TRBJ2-6; D is unresolved. In germline, CDR1 is SGHRS, CDR2 YFSETQ. The CDR3 totals 16 residues. With 0 bases removed from V and 0 bases from J, the gap between germline ends came to 7 bases. This CDR3 is CASSLDGGSGANVLTF. CDR3 in DNA: TGCGCCAGCAGCTTGGACGGCGGCTCTGGGGCCAACGTCCTGACTTTC.

The chain has TRBV6-1 and TRBJ2-3; D is undetermined. CDR3 length equals 20 residues. Germline V gives CDR1 MNHNS, CDR2 SASEGT. Trimming left V 3 bases short and J 0 bases short, with 25 bases between. The CDR3 bases are TGTGCCAGCAGTGAGGGTAGGAGACTGGCGGCTCTGGCTAGCACAGATACGCAGTATTTT. The encoded protein is CASSEGRRLAALASTDTQYF.

V gene TRBV28 combines with J gene TRBJ2-5; 12 bases line up with TRBD2. CDR3 length equals 15 residues. From germline, CDR1 is MDHEN and CDR2 SYDVKM. V lost 6 bases to trimming and J lost 2 bases; unmatched junction nucleotides: 4. CDR3 nucleotide sequence: TGTGCCAGCAGAACCCTAGCGGGAGGGCAAGAGACCCAGTACTTC. This encodes CASRTLAGGQETQYF.

This chain connects TRBV5-1 to TRBJ2-1; perhaps TRBD1 as D (5 bases). CDR1 and CDR2 from the germline V gene are SGHRS and YFSETQ. Trimming left V 4 bases short and J 5 bases short, with 10 bases between. This CDR3 contains 13 residues. The CDR3 spells CASSPDTDNEQFF. For the CDR3, the DNA is TGCGCCAGCAGCCCGGACACGGACAATGAGCAGTTCTTC.

The V gene is TRBV6-5, the J gene TRBJ2-3; TRBD2 agrees at 9 bases. The CDR3 contains 16 residues. The V segment lost 2 bases and the J segment 0 bases; nucleotides outside the gene matches: 3. Germline CDR1 MNHEY, CDR2 SVGAGI. The CDR3 sequence is CASSYRLAVSTDTQYF. The CDR3 bases are TGTGCCAGCAGTTACCGACTAGCGGTTAGCACAGATACGCAGTATTTT.

The chain carries TRBV5-1 and TRBJ2-3; D unclear. Germline values: CDR1 SGHRS, CDR2 YFSETQ. The CDR3 extends over 16 amino acids. V was trimmed by 0 bases and J by 0 bases, leaving 11 bases between them. The CDR3 reads CASSLVGGTSTDTQYF. The CDR3 region has the DNA TGCGCCAGCAGCTTGGTAGGCGGAACTAGCACAGATACGCAGTATTTT.

V usage is TRBV3-1 (or the pseudogene TRBV3-2) and J usage is TRBJ1-3, with D uncertain. Per germline, CDR1 LGHDT and CDR2 YNNKEL (reference sequence). V dropped 0 bases and J dropped 0 bases, with 9 bases sitting between them. CDR3 length: 16 residues. In DNA, the CDR3 is TGTGCCAGCAGCCAAGACGAACAACCCTCTGGAAACACCATATATTTT. Translation: CASSQDEQPSGNTIYF.

The CDR3 is CASSLYRGETYNEQFF. Here the CDR3 DNA reads TGTGCCAGCAGTTTATATCGGGGAGAAACCTACAATGAGCAGTTCTTC. The chain is built from TRBV27 and TRBJ2-1; weak D call: TRBD2 (5 bases). The germline gives CDR1 MNHEY, CDR2 SMNVEV (reference sequence). The CDR3 runs 16 residues. The ends were cut back, 1 base at V and 2 bases at J, with 12 bases in the middle.

The genes are TRBV15 and TRBJ2-3; 7 bases line up with TRBD2. CDR1 LNHNV and CDR2 YYDKDF come from the germline V gene (reference sequence). The J segment lost 5 bases and the V segment lost 0 bases, leaving 2 bases of the junction unmatched. This CDR3 has 14 amino acids. CDR3 DNA: TGTGCCACCAGCAGAGATGGGGGGGAAGATACGCAGTATTTT. It yields the protein CATSRDGGEDTQYF.

The chain links TRBV28 to TRBJ2-7; TRBD2 matches at 10 bases. V lost 6 bases to trimming and J lost 1 base; unmatched junction nucleotides: 3. Germline V lookup: CDR1 MDHEN, CDR2 SYDVKM. This CDR3 region has 14 residues. CDR3 coding DNA: TGTGCCAGCAGGGGGACTAGCGCATCCTACGAGCAGTACTTC. It codes for CASRGTSASYEQYF.

The genes are TRBV2 and TRBJ2-6; TRBD1 might be the D (7 bases). CDR3 length: 18 residues. Trimming shortened V by 2 bases and J by 0 bases, and 14 bases separated the two germline ends. Germline V lookup: CDR1 SNHLY, CDR2 FYNNEI. The CDR3 sequence is CASSEPGAGGSGANVLTF. The CDR3 DNA sequence: TGTGCCAGCAGTGAACCGGGGGCAGGGGGCTCTGGGGCCAACGTCCTGACTTTC.

The rearrangement uses TRBV4-2 and TRBJ2-7; 7 nucleotides line up with TRBD1. The CDR3 is 14 residues long. The germline V gene encodes CDR1 LGHNA and CDR2 YNFKEQ. The ends lost 4 bases at V and 1 base at J; junction bases unmatched: 4. The CDR3 DNA reads TGTGCCAGCAGCCCTAGGGACAGTTCCTACGAGCAGTACTTC. Its protein product is CASSPRDSSYEQYF.